The next 8 T cell receptor beta chains were all read from a single sample in a study of T cells after yellow fever vaccination (dated by TCRdb to the late 2010s). The treatment or condition tag for this specimen amounts to: live attenuated yellow fever vaccine strain. The library was produced with 5' RACE. The sample was run on an Illumina HiSeq 2500. In TCRdb, the public reads were trimmed at Q25 with fastp and aligned with MiXCR, with productive beta chains retained. Records with the same CDR3 protein are collapsed into one entry carrying the most frequent genes and DNA. The sample has 150,000 to 200,000 distinct CDR3 sequences on record, 5.5% to 7.5% of them singletons. The ten largest account for over 2% of the sample. The specimen comprised CD4+ T cells sorted from PBMCs, sampled 5 days after the first yellow fever vaccination. Receptor source: a man aged 18 to 29 who received the YFV17D yellow fever vaccine.

This clonotype was counted ten times or more. V and J are TRBV28 and TRBJ1-2; D perhaps matches TRBD1 (5 bases). CDR1 is MDHEN and CDR2 is SYDVKM in the germline V gene. CDR3 size: 15 residues. V shed 7 bases and J shed 3 bases, with 18 bases lying between them. The CDR3 bases are TGTGCCAGCATCCCCGGGGGGAGCCCACACTATGGCTACACCTTC. It specifies CASIPGGSPHYGYTF.

This clonotype was counted between two and nine times. The chain joins TRBV3-1 to TRBJ2-1, with 13 bases identical to TRBD2. The CDR3 is 15 residues long. Germline V lookup: CDR1 LGHDT, CDR2 YNNKEL (reference sequence). V shed 6 bases and J 10 bases; nucleotides not matched to a gene: 9. As DNA, the CDR3 is TGTGCCAGCAGTAAACTAGCGGGGGGGCGGAGGGAGCAGTTCTTC. Protein sequence: CASSKLAGGRREQFF.

This clonotype was counted between two and nine times. The V and J genes are TRBV4-2 and TRBJ2-1; the match to TRBD2 covers 9 bases. The germline V gene has CDR1 LGHNA and CDR2 YNFKEQ. The CDR3 sequence is 16 residues long. V shed 4 bases and J 9 bases; nucleotides not matched to a gene: 13. DNA for the CDR3: TGTGCCAGCAGCCCTGCTAGCGGGGATCCAGAGAGTGAGCAGTTCTTC. Protein sequence: CASSPASGDPESEQFF.

This clonotype has at least ten counts. The chain employs TRBV24-1 and TRBJ2-3, with D hard to call. Germline V gene lookup returns CDR1 KGHDR and CDR2 SFDVKD. This CDR3 is built from 15 residues. Deletions cut 0 bases from V and 4 bases from J, with 10 bases between. Here the CDR3 reads CATSDLTEHSDTQYF. CDR3 nucleotides: TGTGCCACCAGTGATTTGACGGAGCATTCAGATACGCAGTATTTT.

V is TRBV27 and J is TRBJ2-2; D call uncertain. This CDR3 spans 13 amino acids. Trimming pared 5 bases from V and 1 base from J, leaving 5 bases between. The germline CDR1 and CDR2 sequences are MNHEY and SMNVEV (reference sequence). The CDR3 sequence is CASSPWNTGELFF. CDR3 DNA sequence: TGTGCCAGCAGTCCCTGGAACACCGGGGAGCTGTTTTTT.

The CDR3 DNA is TGCGCCAGCAGCCAAGGGACAGTCTCCTACAATGAGCAGTTCTTC. Translating it yields CASSQGTVSYNEQFF. The chain combines TRBV4-3 with TRBJ2-1; perhaps TRBD1 as D (6 bases). V lost 1 base and J lost 0, with 7 bases in between. Germline CDR1 reads LGHNA; CDR2 reads YSLEER. The length of the CDR3 is 15 residues.

The V call is TRBV3-1, the J call TRBJ2-1; TRBD2 aligns across 8 bases. V was clipped by 1 base and J by 3 bases; unmatched bases: 5. Germline V gene sequence: CDR1 LGHDT, CDR2 YNNKEL (reference sequence). The CDR3 is 16 amino acids. In nucleotides, the CDR3 is TGTGCCAGCAGCCAAGCGGGGGGGCGGTTCTACAATGAGCAGTTCTTC. Protein: CASSQAGGRFYNEQFF.

This clonotype was counted at least ten times. The V and J genes are TRBV10-3 and TRBJ2-1; maybe TRBD2 (5 bases). The CDR3 is 13 amino acids. Germline V gene sequence: CDR1 ENHRY, CDR2 SYGVKD. Trimming took off 0 bases at V and 7 bases at J, with 7 bases between the two ends. CDR3: CAISESRENEQFF. Written as DNA, the CDR3 is TGTGCCATCAGTGAGTCGAGGGAAAATGAGCAGTTCTTC.